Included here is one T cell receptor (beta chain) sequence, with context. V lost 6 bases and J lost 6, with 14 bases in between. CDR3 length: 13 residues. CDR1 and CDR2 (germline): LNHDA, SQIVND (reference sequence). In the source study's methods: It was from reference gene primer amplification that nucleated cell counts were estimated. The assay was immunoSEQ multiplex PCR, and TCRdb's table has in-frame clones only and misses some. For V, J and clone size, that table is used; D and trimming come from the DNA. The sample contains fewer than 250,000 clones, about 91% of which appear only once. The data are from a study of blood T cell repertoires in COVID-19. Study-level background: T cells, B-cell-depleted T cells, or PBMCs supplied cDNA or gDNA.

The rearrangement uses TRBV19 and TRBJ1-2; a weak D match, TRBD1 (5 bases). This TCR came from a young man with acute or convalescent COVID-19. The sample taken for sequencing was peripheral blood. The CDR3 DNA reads TGTGCCAGTAGCCTTAGGGGCGGCGATGGCTACACCTTC. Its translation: CASSLRGGDGYTF.